A selection of T cell receptor beta chains follows, all from one sample in a study of T cell responses to AZD1222 COVID-19 vaccine. Only in-frame clones appear in the TCRdb table, and some are missing; sequencing was by immunoSEQ multiplex PCR. The sample carries under 110,000 clones, about 90% recorded once. The input for sequencing was peripheral blood, taken on day 0 of AZD1222 vaccination. The receptors here all came from an adult in good health. CDR3s include the opening cysteine and the closing phenylalanine or tryptophan. A D gene is named only where the DNA matches it firmly. Not all rows give a size; the values are once, few, many and, for expanded clones, a class.

>-|few|TRBJ1-1|TRBV12-3/TRBV12-4
TGTGCCAGCAGTTTAGCGCTCAATGAAGCTTTCTTT
CASSLALNEAFF
>-|-|TRBJ1-1|TRBV6-5
TGTGCCAGCAGCCAGCCGGGGGGCACTGAAGCTTTCTTT
CASSQPGGTEAFF
>-|-|TRBJ2-7|TRBV4-1
TGCGCCAGCAGCCAAGTAGGTGGGAGGCGGAGAGAGCAGTACTTC
CASSQVGGRRREQYF
>-|-|TRBJ1-6|TRBV18
TGTGCCAGCTCACCACGCAATTCACCCCTCCACTTT
CASSPRNSPLHF
>-|-|TRBJ1-2|TRBV14
TGTGCCAGCAGCCAAGTTAATTATGGCTACACCTTC
CASSQVNYGYTF
>TRBD1|-|TRBJ1-2|TRBV23-1
TGCGCCAGCAGTCACGGGACAGGGGTTTATTATGGCTACACCTTC
CASSHGTGVYYGYTF
>-|-|TRBJ2-7|TRBV10-1
TGCGCCAGCAGTGGCCGGGAGCCATACGAGCAGTACTTC
CASSGREPYEQYF
>TRBD2|once|TRBJ2-1|TRBV29-1
TGCAGCGTTCCGATCCGAACTAGCGGGAGCGGGTTCTTC
CSVPIRTSGSGFF
>-|once|TRBJ2-2|TRBV3-1/TRBV3-2
TGTGCCAGCAGCCAGGTGGTCTCCGGGGAGCTGTTTTTT
CASSQVVSGELFF
>TRBD2|-|TRBJ2-1|TRBV10-1
TGCGCCAGCAGTGGCTACGCGGGGATAGCGGGGTCCCGGGAGCAGTTCTTC
CASSGYAGIAGSREQFF
>-|-|TRBJ1-1|TRBV12-3/TRBV12-4
TGTGCCAGCCTTATGGGGGTCACTGAAGCTTTCTTT
CASLMGVTEAFF
>TRBD2|-|TRBJ2-7|TRBV28
TGTGCCAGCAGTCTATCTGGGACTAGCGGGGACTACGAGCAGTACTTC
CASSLSGTSGDYEQYF
>TRBD2|-|TRBJ2-1|TRBV12-5
TGTGCTAGTGGGGGGGGGATGGTGAGAAGTTCCTACAATGAGCAGTTCTTC
CASGGGMVRSSYNEQFF
>-|-|TRBJ2-5|TRBV9
TGTGCCAGCAGCGTAGATTCGGAGACCCAGTACTTC
CASSVDSETQYF
>-|few|TRBJ2-1|TRBV19
TGTGCCAGTAGTATAGAATGGCAGGGGCACGAGCAGTTCTTC
CASSIEWQGHEQFF
>-|-|TRBJ1-1|TRBV7-9
TGTGCCAGCAGCTTAGATGGGGGAGACACTGAAGCTTTCTTT
CASSLDGGDTEAFF
>TRBD2|-|TRBJ2-1|TRBV5-8
TGTGCCAGCAGCTTGGTCTTTACTAGCGGGCACTCCTACAATGAGCAGTTCTTC
CASSLVFTSGHSYNEQFF
>-|-|TRBJ2-7|TRBV20-1
TGCAGTGCTAGTTTATCCGGTGCCGGGAGCTCCTACGAGCAGTACTTC
CSASLSGAGSSYEQYF
>-|-|TRBJ1-1|TRBV30
TGTGCCTGGGCTGGGACATCGAACACTGAAGCTTTCTTT
CAWAGTSNTEAFF
>-|-|TRBJ2-1|TRBV2
TGTGCCAGCTTGGTTCCGGGGAACCCGGGCCCCTACAATGAGCAGTTCTTC
CASLVPGNPGPYNEQFF
>-|-|TRBJ1-2|TRBV18
TGTGCCAGCTCCCCAGCAGGGAACTATGGCTACACCTTC
CASSPAGNYGYTF
>-|-|TRBJ1-1|TRBV27
TGTGCCAGCAGTTCCCCCCGCCTCGACAGGCATGAAGCTTTCTTT
CASSSPRLDRHEAFF
>TRBD1|-|TRBJ1-1|TRBV27
TGTGCCAGCAGTCTGGACAGGGGGCGCGTCCCAGCTTTCTTT
CASSLDRGRVPAFF
>-|-|TRBJ2-1|TRBV6-1
TGTGCCAGCAGTGAGATTTTGACAGGGGGTCGCGGCGGGAGGGCCCATGAGCAGTTCTTC
CASSEILTGGRGGRAHEQFF
>-|-|TRBJ2-7|TRBV4-1
TGCGCCAGCAGCCACACCCTGCGGTCTAGCGTAACCTACGAGCAGTACTTC
CASSHTLRSSVTYEQYF
>-|-|TRBJ2-1|TRBV7-9
TGTGCCAGCAGATTAGAAATGGGCAATGAGCAGTTCTTC
CASRLEMGNEQFF
>-|-|TRBJ2-7|TRBV3-1/TRBV3-2
TGTGCCAGCAGCCCACCGGGGAAGTACGAGCAGTACTTC
CASSPPGKYEQYF
>TRBD2|-|TRBJ2-3|TRBV9
TGTGCCAGCAGCAAAAGCGGGAATGCAGATACGCAGTATTTT
CASSKSGNADTQYF
>-|-|TRBJ1-1|TRBV7-2
TGTGCCAGCAGCTTAGCAGGACCCATTGAAGCTTTCTTT
CASSLAGPIEAFF
>TRBD1|-|TRBJ1-4|TRBV5-5
TGTGCCAGCAGCTCTCAGGGGGTAAATGAAAAACTGTTTTTT
CASSSQGVNEKLFF
>TRBD1|-|TRBJ1-2|TRBV2
TGTGCCAGCAACCCATATACAGGGGGCAGGGGCTACACCTTC
CASNPYTGGRGYTF
>TRBD2|-|TRBJ2-7|TRBV29-1
TGCAGCGTTGAGCGGACTAGCGGGAGTTCCGAGCAGTACTTC
CSVERTSGSSEQYF
>-|-|TRBJ2-1|TRBV19
TGTGCCAGTATCCCGCCCCCGGGGTCTCAATACAATGAGCAGTTCTTC
CASIPPPGSQYNEQFF
>-|medium-sized|TRBJ1-2|TRBV7-9
TGTGCCAGCCGCTTTCAGGGAGGAGACTATGGCTACACCTTC
CASRFQGGDYGYTF
>-|-|TRBJ2-1|TRBV3-1/TRBV3-2
TGTGCCAGCAGCCTCCGGACTGTGCCCAATGGGCAGTTCTTC
CASSLRTVPNGQFF
>TRBD1|-|TRBJ1-2|TRBV7-2
TGTGCCAGCAGCTTGGAGGGGGCGGTGCGTGGCTACACCTTC
CASSLEGAVRGYTF
>TRBD2|-|TRBJ2-5|TRBV4-1
TGCGCCAGCAGCCAAGCGAGCGGGAGGGCCGAGACCCAGTACTTC
CASSQASGRAETQYF